This T cell receptor (beta chain) derives from a study of cytomegalovirus exposure and HLA in healthy donors. The PCR used 60 Vbeta and 13 Jbeta primers. Libraries were prepared by immunoSEQ multiplex PCR; TCRdb keeps only in-frame clonotypes and omits some of them. The specimen's table records some 76,000 clones. Germline CDR1 is SGDLS and CDR2 is YYNGEE. CDR3 length: 14 amino acids. V shed 3 bases and J 6 bases; nucleotides not matched to a gene: 7. The V gene is TRBV9, the J gene TRBJ2-7; 9 bases fit TRBD1. This sequence originates from a boy aged 5-17 years in good health and CMV-seronegative. The sample comprised PBMCs. The DNA for the CDR3 is TGTGCCAGCAGCGCCTATTCGACAGGGGGCGAGCAGTACTTC. It translates to CASSAYSTGGEQYF.